What follows is one T cell receptor (beta chain) and its context. Its antigen is unidentified. The sample originates from a study of shared clonotypes between healthy human individuals. The authors' processing: Filtering was not the same, since immunoSEQ gave junction-only sequences without quality scores. The protocol was immunoSEQ multiplex PCR, while the TCRdb copy is restricted to in-frame clones and leaves out a portion. D and trimming come from the DNA, and the V and J calls and clone size come from that table. The table shows 1.6 million or so clones, with around 98.5% occurring only once. Donors comprised healthy HIV-negative adults lacking recent acute infections or vaccinations. Study results and limitations: A handful of donors showed sharing of roughly 5% of naive CD4 clonotypes. The diversity represented, both genetic and in exposure history, was limited by few donors.

The CDR3 totals 14 residues. Per germline, CDR1 SQVTM and CDR2 ANQGSEA. V lost 3 bases to trimming and J lost 5 bases; unmatched junction nucleotides: 8. The receptor was isolated from a man aged 25-40 years in good health. The sample consisted of naive CD4+ T cells sorted from blood. The subset here: CD45RA+ positively selected. J is TRBJ2-3 and V is TRBV29-1, with TRBD2 matching over 7 bases. The chain's CDR3 is CSVDRGRAKDTQYF. CDR3 bases: TGCAGCGTTGATCGGGGGAGGGCCAAAGATACGCAGTATTTT.